A single sample is the source of the 23 T cell receptor beta chains below, sequenced in a study of T cell responses to AZD1222 COVID-19 vaccine. The repertoire was sequenced with immunoSEQ multiplex PCR; TCRdb's copy has only in-frame clones and lacks some. The table lists about 110,000 clones, about four fifths of them singletons, with 4% to 5% in the top ten. Source: peripheral blood, taken on day 0 of AZD1222 vaccination. The receptor set was obtained from an adult in good health.

The chain has TRBV7-8 and TRBJ2-2; possibly TRBD1 for D (5 bases). This CDR3 is built from 15 residues. V was clipped by 0 bases and J by 0 bases, with 5 bases between them. CDR1 SGHVS and CDR2 FQNEAQ come from the germline V gene. The CDR3 bases are TGTGCCAGCAGCTTAGCGGGGCCGAACACCGGGGAGCTGTTTTTT. As protein: CASSLAGPNTGELFF.

This CDR3 reads CASRRQGVTEAFF. CDR3 DNA: TGTGCCAGCAGGCGACAGGGGGTCACTGAAGCTTTCTTT. The J gene is TRBJ1-1, the V gene TRBV12-3 or TRBV12-4, with 9 bases identical to TRBD1. Trimming cost V 6 bases and J 4 bases; bases outside gene matches: 3. The CDR3 covers 13 residues.

The chain couples TRBV30 to TRBJ2-5; D is perhaps TRBD1 (6 bases). Germline V gives CDR1 GTSNPN, CDR2 SVGIG (reference sequence). The CDR3 totals 16 residues. V gave up 0 bases and J gave up 3 bases, with 17 bases separating them. As DNA, the CDR3 is TGTGCCTGGAGTGTAATAACCCCAGGGGCCAAAGAGACCCAGTACTTC. It codes for CAWSVITPGAKETQYF.

This clone showed up many times. The chain links TRBV11-2 to TRBJ2-2; no clear D. With 1 base removed from V and 4 bases from J, the gap between germline ends came to 10 bases. The CDR3 totals 15 residues. Germline V gives CDR1 SGHAT, CDR2 FQNNGV. CDR3: CASSLARVPTGELFF. Written as DNA, the CDR3 is TGTGCCAGCAGCTTAGCACGGGTCCCCACCGGGGAGCTGTTTTTT.

This clone occurred once. V is TRBV18 and J is TRBJ1-4; maybe TRBD1 (5 bases). The CDR3 is 14 residues long. The germline V gene encodes CDR1 KGHSH and CDR2 LQKENI. V lost 4 bases to trimming and J lost 3 bases, with 9 bases between them. CDR3 region: CASSLTAANEKLFF. The CDR3 DNA sequence: TGTGCCAGCTCACTGACAGCGGCTAATGAAAAACTGTTTTTT.

The chain links TRBV11-2 to TRBJ2-1; TRBD2 agrees at 12 bases. CDR1 and CDR2 (germline): SGHAT, FQNNGV. V shed 1 base and J 10 bases; nucleotides not matched to a gene: 14. The CDR3 has 18 residues. In nucleotides, the CDR3 is TGTGCCAGCAGCTTAGGGCTAGCGGGAGGGCCCCCCTTACTGGAGCAGTTCTTC. As protein: CASSLGLAGGPPLLEQFF.

Written as DNA, the CDR3 is TGTGCCAGCAGTCCCTTGTCCGCAGGGGCAGATACGCAGTATTTT. Its translation is CASSPLSAGADTQYF. This chain joins TRBV27 and TRBJ2-3; tentatively, D is TRBD1 (6 bases). V lost 5 bases and J 4 bases, leaving 16 bases between the germline ends. The CDR3 loop spans 15 amino acids. CDR1 MNHEY and CDR2 SMNVEV come from the germline V gene (reference sequence).

V is TRBV5-4 and J is TRBJ2-5; 8 bases line up with TRBD1. CDR1 SGHNT and CDR2 YYREEE come from the germline V gene (reference sequence). V lost 4 bases, J lost 1 base, and 6 bases stayed unmatched. The CDR3 consists of 15 residues. CDR3 bases: TGTGCCAGCAGCATTACAGGGGGGTTCCAAGAGACCCAGTACTTC. Amino acid sequence: CASSITGGFQETQYF.

As DNA, the CDR3 is TGTGCCACCAGCAGAGATCGGACGGGAAATGAAAAACTGTTTTTT. It is translated as CATSRDRTGNEKLFF. The V and J genes are TRBV15 and TRBJ1-4; D unresolved. The CDR3 length is 15 residues. CDR1 LNHNV and CDR2 YYDKDF come from the germline V gene (reference sequence). The V end was cut by 0 bases, the J end by 5 bases, with 10 bases between.

The chain combines TRBV6-5 with TRBJ2-3, with D unresolved. Germline V gene sequence: CDR1 MNHEY, CDR2 SVGAGI. The CDR3 is 14 amino acids. Between the trimmed V and J ends, which lost 6 bases and 4 bases, there was a span of 14 bases. The CDR3 DNA follows: TGTGCCAGCAGCCCCGATCCCCCGCCAGATACGCAGTATTTT. Encoded protein: CASSPDPPPDTQYF.

The V gene is TRBV6-6, the J gene TRBJ2-5; 12 bases map to TRBD2. The ends lost 6 bases at V and 4 bases at J; junction bases unmatched: 9. CDR1 and CDR2 from the germline V gene are MNHNY and SVGAGI (reference sequence). CDR3 size: 16 residues. The CDR3: CASRSPSGGAGETQYF. The CDR3 DNA sequence: TGTGCCAGCAGATCACCTAGCGGGGGGGCCGGAGAGACCCAGTACTTC.

The chain couples TRBV11-2 to TRBJ2-7; TRBD1 matches 9 bases. This CDR3 comprises 15 residues. Trimming at V came to 5 bases and at J to 5 bases, leaving 10 bases not matched to a gene. Looked up from germline, CDR1 is SGHAT and CDR2 is FQNNGV. The CDR3 nucleotides are TGTGCCAGCAGCCCCGCCCCGGGACAGGGCAACGAGCAGTACTTC. Protein sequence: CASSPAPGQGNEQYF.

This clone was counted between two and nine times. The chain has TRBV18 and TRBJ1-1, with D possibly TRBD1 on 6 matching bases. Germline V lookup: CDR1 KGHSH, CDR2 LQKENI. The CDR3 contains 15 residues. Trimming stripped 5 bases from V and 4 bases from J, with 17 bases between. The CDR3 reads CASSSGASGGTEAFF. The CDR3 DNA follows: TGTGCCAGCTCATCAGGGGCCAGTGGTGGCACTGAAGCTTTCTTT.

DNA of the CDR3: TGTGCCAGCAGCCCGACACCTGCAACTAATGAAAAACTGTTTTTT. Its protein product is CASSPTPATNEKLFF. The V call is TRBV7-9, the J call TRBJ1-4; the D is unclear. Looked up from germline, CDR1 is SEHNR and CDR2 is FQNEAQ (reference sequence). V was clipped by 5 bases and J by 0 bases, with 10 bases between them. The CDR3 is made up of 15 amino acids.

The chain uses TRBV28 and TRBJ2-5; possible D gene TRBD2, 6 bases. V lost 6 bases and J 7 bases, leaving 21 bases between the germline ends. The CDR3 is made up of 15 amino acids. CDR1 is MDHEN and CDR2 is SYDVKM in the germline V gene. CDR3 DNA: TGTGCCAGCAGCCCGGTTGGGGGGTCCCTGGGGACCCAGTACTTC. It yields the protein CASSPVGGSLGTQYF. The variable domain in full, with the rest retrieved from reference TRBV28 and TRBJ2-5, is DVKVTQSSRYLVKRTGEKVFLECVQDMDHENMFWYRQDPGLGLRLIYFSYDVKMKEKGDIPEGYSVSREKKERFSLILESASTNQTSMYLCASSPVGGSLGTQYFGPGTRLLVL.

V gene TRBV7-2 combines with J gene TRBJ1-2, with 10 bases lining up with TRBD1. Germline trimming cut 7 bases from V and 8 bases from J; bases unmatched to any gene: 10. The CDR3 is 14 amino acids. From germline, CDR1 is SGHTA and CDR2 FQGNSA. This CDR3 reads CASKKTGGIRGYTF. The CDR3 DNA sequence: TGTGCCAGCAAAAAGACAGGGGGCATAAGGGGCTACACCTTC.

The rearrangement links TRBV2 to TRBJ1-2; D call uncertain. V lost 2 bases and J lost 8, with 12 bases in between. CDR1 SNHLY and CDR2 FYNNEI come from the germline V gene. This CDR3 region has 13 residues. As DNA, the CDR3 is TGTGCCAGCAGTGAACAGAAGCAGTGGGGCTACACCTTC. It yields the protein CASSEQKQWGYTF.

This clone has only a few counts. This chain uses TRBV11-2 with TRBJ2-1; the D is unclear. Trimming took 0 bases from V and 15 from J, leaving 18 bases between them. This CDR3 contains 14 residues. Germline V gives CDR1 SGHAT, CDR2 FQNNGV. The DNA for the CDR3 is TGTGCCAGCAGCTTAGATCCCGGACGGCCCATTCCGTTCTTC. Translating gives CASSLDPGRPIPFF.

This rearrangement joins TRBV5-1 to TRBJ1-1; 8 bases align to TRBD1. The germline V gene has CDR1 SGHRS and CDR2 YFSETQ. The CDR3 has 14 amino acids. Trimming cost V 3 bases and J 6 bases; bases outside gene matches: 7. CDR3 coding DNA: TGCGCCAGCAGCTCGACAGGGGTGGGAGCTGAAGCTTTCTTT. Translating gives CASSSTGVGAEAFF.

The CDR3 DNA is TGTGCCAGCAGCACTGGACGTGCCGTCGAGCAGTACTTC. It yields the protein CASSTGRAVEQYF. This chain uses TRBV7-2 with TRBJ2-7, with unresolved D. The germline CDR1 and CDR2 sequences are SGHTA and FQGNSA. Trimming cost V 5 bases and J 6 bases, with 14 bases left between them. The CDR3 loop spans 13 amino acids.

In this sample, this clone turned up many times. The gene calls are TRBV7-6 and TRBJ2-7; 8 bases are a match to TRBD1. Unmatched junction bases numbered 10, after V lost 7 bases and J lost 5 bases. Per the germline V gene, CDR1 is SGHVS and CDR2 is FNYEAQ. The CDR3 contains 14 residues. CDR3 in amino acids: CASTPQDRDNEQYF. As DNA, the CDR3 is TGTGCCAGCACCCCTCAGGACAGGGACAACGAGCAGTACTTC.

The chain uses TRBV21-1 and TRBJ2-7; the tabulated D call, TRBD1, remains unverified against the DNA. TRBV21-1 is classified as a pseudogene. This CDR3 spans 14 amino acids. DNA of the CDR3: TGTGCCAGCAGCAACCGGGACAGGGCCTACGAGCAGTACTTC. Translating it yields CASSNRDRAYEQYF.

The rearrangement joins TRBV4-1 to TRBJ1-4; 7 bases match TRBD1. The germline gives CDR1 MGHRA, CDR2 YSYEKL. J lost 3 bases, V lost 1 base, and 11 bases had no gene match. CDR3 size: 18 residues. The CDR3 DNA reads TGCGCCAGCAGCCAAGGGGGGGACAGCCGGCGTGCTAATGAAAAACTGTTTTTT. Its protein is CASSQGGDSRRANEKLFF.